This TCR beta chain came from a study of T cells after posttransplantation cyclophosphamide. Busulfan-fludarabine conditioning, marrow transplant, and cyclophosphamide on days +3 and +4 were administered. The assay was immunoSEQ multiplex PCR, and TCRdb's table has in-frame clones only and misses some. Recorded here are approximately 8,400 clones, none singletons. This clone was observed a few times. Its target is unknown. General study points: Donor CD8+ memory clones often dominated recipient blood repertoires at later times. Blood and skin or GI T cell repertoires showed limited TRB overlap. Recipient CMV seropositivity and CMV reactivation strongly tracked TRB clonality.

CDR3 length: 15 amino acids. CDR1 is MGHDK and CDR2 is SYGVNS in the germline V gene. The trim removed 3 bases at V and 10 bases at J, leaving 3 bases unmatched. The V and J genes are TRBV25-1 and TRBJ2-6; TRBD2 matches 13 bases. This clonotype was obtained from a female patient in her sixties who received an allogeneic stem cell transplant from an unrelated donor, was CMV-positive, and had acute GVHD only. Among the T cells, some may be from the graft donor. The specimen comprised PBMCs, sampled 94 days after allogeneic stem cell transplant with posttransplant cyclophosphamide. The CDR3 DNA reads as TGTGCCAGCAGTGAGCCGGGACTAGCGGGGAACGTCCTGACTTTC. It translates to CASSEPGLAGNVLTF.